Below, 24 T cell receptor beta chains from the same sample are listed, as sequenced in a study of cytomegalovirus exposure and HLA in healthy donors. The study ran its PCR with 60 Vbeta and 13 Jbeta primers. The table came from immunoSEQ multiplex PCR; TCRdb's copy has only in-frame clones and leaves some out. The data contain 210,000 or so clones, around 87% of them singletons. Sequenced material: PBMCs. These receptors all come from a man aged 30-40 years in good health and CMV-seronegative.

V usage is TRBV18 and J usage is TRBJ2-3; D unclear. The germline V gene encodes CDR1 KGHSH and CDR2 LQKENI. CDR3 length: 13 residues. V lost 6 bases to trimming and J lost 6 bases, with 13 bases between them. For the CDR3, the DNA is TGTGCCAGCTCTCCGGGTGTAGTGGATACGCAGTATTTT. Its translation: CASSPGVVDTQYF.

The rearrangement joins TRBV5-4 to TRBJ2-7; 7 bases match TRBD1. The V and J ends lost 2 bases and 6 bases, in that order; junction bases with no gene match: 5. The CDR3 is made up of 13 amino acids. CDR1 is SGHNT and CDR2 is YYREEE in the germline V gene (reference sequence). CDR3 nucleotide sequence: TGTGCCAGCAGCTTCGACAGGGCCGGCGAGCAGTACTTC. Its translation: CASSFDRAGEQYF.

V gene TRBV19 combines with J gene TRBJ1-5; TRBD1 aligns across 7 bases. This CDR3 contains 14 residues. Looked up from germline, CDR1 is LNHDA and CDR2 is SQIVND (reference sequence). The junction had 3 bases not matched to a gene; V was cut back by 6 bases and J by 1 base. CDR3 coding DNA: TGTGCCAGTAGATCGGGACAGAGCAATCAGCCCCAGCATTTT. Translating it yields CASRSGQSNQPQHF.

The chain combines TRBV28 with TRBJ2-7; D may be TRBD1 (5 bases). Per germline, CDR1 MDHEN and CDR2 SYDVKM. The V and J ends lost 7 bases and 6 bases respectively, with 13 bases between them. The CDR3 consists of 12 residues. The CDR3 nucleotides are TGTGCCAGCACCAATGACAGATTCGAGCAGTACTTC. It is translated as CASTNDRFEQYF. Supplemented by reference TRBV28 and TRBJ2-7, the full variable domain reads DVKVTQSSRYLVKRTGEKVFLECVQDMDHENMFWYRQDPGLGLRLIYFSYDVKMKEKGDIPEGYSVSREKKERFSLILESASTNQTSMYLCASTNDRFEQYFGPGTRLTVT.

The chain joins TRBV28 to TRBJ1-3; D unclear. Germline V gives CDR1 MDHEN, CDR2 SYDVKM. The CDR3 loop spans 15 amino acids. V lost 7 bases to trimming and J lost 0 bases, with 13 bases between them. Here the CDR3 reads CASIGAVFSGNTIYF. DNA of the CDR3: TGTGCCAGCATTGGCGCGGTCTTCTCTGGAAACACCATATATTTT.

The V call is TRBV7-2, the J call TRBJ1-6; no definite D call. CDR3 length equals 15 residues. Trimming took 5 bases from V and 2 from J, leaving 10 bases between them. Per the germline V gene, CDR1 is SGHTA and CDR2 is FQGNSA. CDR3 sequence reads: CASSPSGPYNSPLHF. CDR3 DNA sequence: TGTGCCAGCAGCCCGTCGGGTCCCTATAATTCACCCCTCCACTTT.

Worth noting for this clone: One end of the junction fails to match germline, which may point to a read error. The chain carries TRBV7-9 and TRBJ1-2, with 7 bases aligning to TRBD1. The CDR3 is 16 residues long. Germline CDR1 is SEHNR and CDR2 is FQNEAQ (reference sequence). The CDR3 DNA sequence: TGTTCCAGCAACACGGACAGGACCGGAGGGGATATCGGCTACACCTTC. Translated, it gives CSSNTDRTGGDIGYTF.

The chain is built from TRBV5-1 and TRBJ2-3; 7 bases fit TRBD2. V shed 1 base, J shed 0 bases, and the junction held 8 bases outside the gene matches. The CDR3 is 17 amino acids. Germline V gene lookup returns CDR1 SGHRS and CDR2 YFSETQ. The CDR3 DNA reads TGCGCCAGCAGCTTGTTGAGGAGCGGGGCTAGCACAGATACGCAGTATTTT. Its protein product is CASSLLRSGASTDTQYF.

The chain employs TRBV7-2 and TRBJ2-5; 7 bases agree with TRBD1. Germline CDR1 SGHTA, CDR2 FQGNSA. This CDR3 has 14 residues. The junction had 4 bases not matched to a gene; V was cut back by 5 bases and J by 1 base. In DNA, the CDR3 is TGTGCCAGCAGCCCGGACAGGACCCAAGAGACCCAGTACTTC. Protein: CASSPDRTQETQYF.

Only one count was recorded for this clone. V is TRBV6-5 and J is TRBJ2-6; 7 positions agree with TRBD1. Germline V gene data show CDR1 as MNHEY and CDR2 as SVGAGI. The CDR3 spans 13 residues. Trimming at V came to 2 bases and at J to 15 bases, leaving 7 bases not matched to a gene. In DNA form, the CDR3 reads TGTGCCAGCAGTTACGGACAGGCAAAGGGCCTGACTTTC. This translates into CASSYGQAKGLTF.

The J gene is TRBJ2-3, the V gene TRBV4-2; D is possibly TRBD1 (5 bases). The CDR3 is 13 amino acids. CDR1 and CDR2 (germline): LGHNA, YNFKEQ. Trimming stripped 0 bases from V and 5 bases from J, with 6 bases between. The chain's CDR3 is CASSQDQGDTQYF. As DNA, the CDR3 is TGTGCCAGCAGCCAAGATCAGGGAGATACGCAGTATTTT.

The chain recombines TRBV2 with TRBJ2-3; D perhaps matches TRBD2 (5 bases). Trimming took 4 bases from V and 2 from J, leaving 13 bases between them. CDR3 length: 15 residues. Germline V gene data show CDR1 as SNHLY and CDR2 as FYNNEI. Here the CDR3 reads CASSARRVLTDTQYF. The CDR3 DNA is TGTGCCAGCAGTGCGCGGCGGGTCCTCACAGATACGCAGTATTTT.

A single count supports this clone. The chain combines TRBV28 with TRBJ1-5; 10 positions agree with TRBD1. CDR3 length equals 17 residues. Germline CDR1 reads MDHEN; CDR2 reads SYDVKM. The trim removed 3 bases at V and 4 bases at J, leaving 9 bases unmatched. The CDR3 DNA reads TGTGCCAGCAGTTTTCCGTGGGGACAGGGGTCAAATCAGCCCCAGCATTTT. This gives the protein CASSFPWGQGSNQPQHF.

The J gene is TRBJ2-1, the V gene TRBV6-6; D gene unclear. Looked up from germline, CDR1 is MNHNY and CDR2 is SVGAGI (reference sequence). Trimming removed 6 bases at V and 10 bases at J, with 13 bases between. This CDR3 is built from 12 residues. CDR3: CASSPLPVEQFF. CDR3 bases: TGTGCCAGCAGCCCTCTTCCGGTCGAGCAGTTCTTC.

The CDR3 coding sequence is TGTGCCAGCAGCTTGACGAGCGCGGCCTACAATGAGCAGTTCTTC. Amino acid sequence: CASSLTSAAYNEQFF. The chain employs TRBV5-6 and TRBJ2-1, with D hard to call. The CDR3 totals 15 residues. The V gene lost 1 base and the J gene lost 2 bases, with 10 bases spanning the gap. CDR1 and CDR2 from the germline V gene are SGHDT and YYEEEE.

CDR3 sequence (DNA): TGTGCCAGCAGCCCGGACAGGGCGACCTACAATGAGCAGTTCTTC. Encoded protein: CASSPDRATYNEQFF. The rearrangement uses TRBV7-2 and TRBJ2-1; the match to TRBD1 covers 8 bases. Per the germline V gene, CDR1 is SGHTA and CDR2 is FQGNSA. V was clipped by 5 bases and J by 2 bases; unmatched bases: 5. This CDR3 spans 15 amino acids.

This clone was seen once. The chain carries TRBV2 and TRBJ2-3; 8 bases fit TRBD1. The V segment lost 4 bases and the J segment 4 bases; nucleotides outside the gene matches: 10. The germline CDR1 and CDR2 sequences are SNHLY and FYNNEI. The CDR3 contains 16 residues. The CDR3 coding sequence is TGTGCCAGCAGTGCGGTGGGCGGACAGGGTCCAGATACGCAGTATTTT. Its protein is CASSAVGGQGPDTQYF.

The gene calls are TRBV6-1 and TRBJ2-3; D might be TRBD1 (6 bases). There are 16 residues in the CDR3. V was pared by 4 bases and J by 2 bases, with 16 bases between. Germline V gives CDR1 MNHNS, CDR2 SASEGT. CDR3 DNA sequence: TGTGCCAGCAGTGTAAAATTGGGGGCGCTCACAGATACGCAGTATTTT. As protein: CASSVKLGALTDTQYF.

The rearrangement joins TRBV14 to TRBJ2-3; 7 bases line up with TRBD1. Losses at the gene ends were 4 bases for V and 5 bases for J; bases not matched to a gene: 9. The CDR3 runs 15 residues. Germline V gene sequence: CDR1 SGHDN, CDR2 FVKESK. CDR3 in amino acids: CASSLWTGERDTQYF. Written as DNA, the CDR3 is TGTGCCAGCAGCCTGTGGACAGGAGAGAGAGATACGCAGTATTTT.

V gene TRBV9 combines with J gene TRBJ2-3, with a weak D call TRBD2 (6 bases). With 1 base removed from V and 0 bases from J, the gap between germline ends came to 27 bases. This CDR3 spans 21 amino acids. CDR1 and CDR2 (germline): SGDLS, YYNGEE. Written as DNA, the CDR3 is TGTGCCAGCAGCGTAAGTCCCAGACAAGGCAGAAAGGGGACTAGCACAGATACGCAGTATTTT. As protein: CASSVSPRQGRKGTSTDTQYF. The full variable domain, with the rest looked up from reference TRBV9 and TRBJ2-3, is DSGVTQTPKHLITATGQRVTLRCSPRSGDLSVYWYQQSLDQGLQFLIQYYNGEERAKGNILERFSAQQFPDLHSELNLSSLELGDSALYFCASSVSPRQGRKGTSTDTQYFGPGTRLTVL.

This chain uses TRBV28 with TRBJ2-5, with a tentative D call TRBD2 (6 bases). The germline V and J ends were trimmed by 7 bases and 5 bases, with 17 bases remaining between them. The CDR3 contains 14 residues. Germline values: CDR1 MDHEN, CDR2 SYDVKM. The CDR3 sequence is CASNGGRGWETQYF. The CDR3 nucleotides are TGTGCCAGCAACGGCGGCCGGGGGTGGGAGACCCAGTACTTC.

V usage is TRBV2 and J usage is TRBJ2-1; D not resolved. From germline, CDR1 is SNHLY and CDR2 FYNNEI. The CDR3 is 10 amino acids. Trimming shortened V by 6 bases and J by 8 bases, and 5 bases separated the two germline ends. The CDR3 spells CASSFHEQFF. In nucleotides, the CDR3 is TGTGCCAGCAGCTTCCATGAGCAGTTCTTC.

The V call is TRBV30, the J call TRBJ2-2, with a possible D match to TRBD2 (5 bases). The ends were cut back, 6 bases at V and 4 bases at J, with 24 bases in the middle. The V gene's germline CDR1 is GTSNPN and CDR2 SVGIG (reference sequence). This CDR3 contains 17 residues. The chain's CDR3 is CACQAARTFSSTGELFF. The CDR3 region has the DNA TGTGCCTGTCAAGCGGCCCGCACGTTTTCGAGCACCGGGGAGCTGTTTTTT.

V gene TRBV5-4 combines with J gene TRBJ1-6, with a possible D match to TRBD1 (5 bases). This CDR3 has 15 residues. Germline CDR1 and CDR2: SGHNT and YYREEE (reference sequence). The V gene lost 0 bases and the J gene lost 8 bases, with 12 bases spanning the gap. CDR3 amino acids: CASSLVGGRDSPLHF. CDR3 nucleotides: TGTGCCAGCAGCTTGGTGGGGGGGAGAGATTCACCCCTCCACTTT. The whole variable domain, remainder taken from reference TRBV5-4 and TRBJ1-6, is ETGVTQSPTHLIKTRGQQVTLRCSSQSGHNTVSWYQQALGQGPQFIFQYYREEENGRGNFPPRFSGLQFPNYSSELNVNALELDDSALYLCASSLVGGRDSPLHFGNGTRLTVT.